This TCR beta chain originates from a study of blood T cell repertoires in COVID-19. About the study: PBMCs, B-cell-depleted T cells, or T cells were the source of the cDNA or gDNA that made up the material.

The assay was immunoSEQ multiplex PCR, and TCRdb's table has in-frame clones only and misses some. The sample has a few hundred thousand clones; approximately 85% are singletons. The CDR3 contains 16 residues. Trimming removed 0 bases from V and 1 base from J, with 13 bases in between. Germline CDR1 is LGHDT and CDR2 is YNNKEL (reference sequence). The chain links TRBV3-1 (or the pseudogene TRBV3-2) to TRBJ2-7; tentative D call: TRBD2 (6 bases). This clonotype originated in a woman aged 50 to 65 with acute or convalescent COVID-19. Source material: peripheral blood. CDR3 sequence reads: CASSQDQQRASYEQYF. CDR3 sequence (DNA): TGTGCCAGCAGCCAAGACCAACAGCGGGCGTCCTACGAGCAGTACTTC.